This TCR beta chain was identified in a study of cytomegalovirus exposure and HLA in healthy donors. Study at large: The roughly 120 validation repertoires matched the 666 first-cohort repertoires in platform, a later analysis reported.

Sequenced by immunoSEQ multiplex PCR; TCRdb stores in-frame clones only, minus some. The data show about 130,000 clones, roughly nine tenths seen once. Donors came from a validation cohort of some 130 subjects, distinct from the first 666-subject cohort. About this clone itself: Its antigen remains unknown.

The CDR3 is 12 amino acids. V lost 2 bases, J lost 0 bases, and 5 bases lay in between. The germline CDR1 and CDR2 sequences are GTSNPN and SVGIG (reference sequence). Study findings and constraints: With high specificity and sensitivity, the classifier reportedly diagnosed cytomegalovirus status. Specificity of a few CMV-associated chains for CMV antigens was verified in vitro.

Sequences were obtained from PBMCs. This sequence joins TRBV30 and TRBJ2-7, with no clear D. The TCR comes from a woman aged 18-29 years in good health and CMV-seronegative. The CDR3, as DNA: TGTGCCTGGAGTTTGAGCTCCTACGAGCAGTACTTC. It translates to CAWSLSSYEQYF.